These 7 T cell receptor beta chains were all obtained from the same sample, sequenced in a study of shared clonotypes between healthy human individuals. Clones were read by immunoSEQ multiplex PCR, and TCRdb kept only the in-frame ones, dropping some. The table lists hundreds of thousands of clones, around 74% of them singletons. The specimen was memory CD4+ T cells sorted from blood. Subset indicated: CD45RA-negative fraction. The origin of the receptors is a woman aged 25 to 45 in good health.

The CDR3 DNA follows: TGTGCCAGCAGACAAACAGGGGGCAACTATGGCTACACCTTC. Residues: CASRQTGGNYGYTF. The rearrangement joins TRBV27 to TRBJ1-2; 9 bases line up with TRBD1. The CDR3 covers 14 residues. V shed 6 bases and J 2 bases; nucleotides not matched to a gene: 4. Germline CDR1 MNHEY, CDR2 SMNVEV (reference sequence).

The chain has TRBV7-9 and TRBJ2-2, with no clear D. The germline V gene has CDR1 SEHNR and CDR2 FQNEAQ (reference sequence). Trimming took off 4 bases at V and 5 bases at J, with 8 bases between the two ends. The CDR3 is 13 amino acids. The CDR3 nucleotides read TGTGCCAGCAGCTCCCGTAGTACCGGGGAGCTGTTTTTT. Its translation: CASSSRSTGELFF.

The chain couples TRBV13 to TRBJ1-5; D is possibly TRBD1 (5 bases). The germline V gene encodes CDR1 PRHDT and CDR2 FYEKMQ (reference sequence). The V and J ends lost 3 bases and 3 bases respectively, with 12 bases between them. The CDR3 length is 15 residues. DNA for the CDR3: TGTGCCAGCAGCTTGGGGGTTTCCTACAATCAGCCCCAGCATTTT. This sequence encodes CASSLGVSYNQPQHF.

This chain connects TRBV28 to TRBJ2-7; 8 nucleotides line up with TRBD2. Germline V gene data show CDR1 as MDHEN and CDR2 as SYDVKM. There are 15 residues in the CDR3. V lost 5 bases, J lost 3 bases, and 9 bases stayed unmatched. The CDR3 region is CASSGRTSLRYEQYF. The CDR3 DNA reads TGTGCCAGCAGTGGACGGACTAGCCTCCGCTACGAGCAGTACTTC. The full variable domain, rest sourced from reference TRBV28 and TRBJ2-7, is DVKVTQSSRYLVKRTGEKVFLECVQDMDHENMFWYRQDPGLGLRLIYFSYDVKMKEKGDIPEGYSVSREKKERFSLILESASTNQTSMYLCASSGRTSLRYEQYFGPGTRLTVT.

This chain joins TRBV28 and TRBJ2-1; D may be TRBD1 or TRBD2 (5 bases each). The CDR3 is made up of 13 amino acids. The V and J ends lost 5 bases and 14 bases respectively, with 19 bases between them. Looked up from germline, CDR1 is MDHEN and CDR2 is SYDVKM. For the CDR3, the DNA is TGTGCCAGCAGTCTAGGAAATCGGGACGCTAAGTTCTTC. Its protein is CASSLGNRDAKFF.

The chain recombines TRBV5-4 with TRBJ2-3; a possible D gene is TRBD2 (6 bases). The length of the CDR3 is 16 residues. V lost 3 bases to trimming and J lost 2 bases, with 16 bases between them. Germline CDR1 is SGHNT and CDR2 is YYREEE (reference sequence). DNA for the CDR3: TGTGCCAGCAGCTCGGGGGTAGCCCGGGACACAGATACGCAGTATTTT. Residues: CASSSGVARDTDTQYF.

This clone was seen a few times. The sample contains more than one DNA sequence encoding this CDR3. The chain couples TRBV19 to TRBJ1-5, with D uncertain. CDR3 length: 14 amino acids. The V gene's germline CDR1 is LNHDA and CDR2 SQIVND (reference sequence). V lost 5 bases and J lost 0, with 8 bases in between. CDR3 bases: TGTGCCAGTAGTCGGCAGAATAGCAATCAGCCCCAGCATTTT. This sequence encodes CASSRQNSNQPQHF.